Shown below are 17 T cell receptor beta chains from a single sample sequenced in a study of cytomegalovirus exposure and HLA in healthy donors. 13 Jbeta primers and 60 Vbeta primers were used for the PCR. Some clones are missing from TCRdb's copy, which holds only in-frame ones; the method was immunoSEQ multiplex PCR. The table has about 180,000 clones, around 80% seen once; the top ten hold 2% to 2.5%. Sequences were obtained from PBMCs. These receptors were taken from a woman aged 25 to 39 in good health and CMV-seropositive.

This chain joins TRBV5-6 and TRBJ1-2; D is perhaps TRBD1 (6 bases). Germline lookup yields CDR1 SGHDT and CDR2 YYEEEE. There are 12 residues in the CDR3. V shed 4 bases and J shed 11 bases, with 15 bases lying between them. The CDR3 DNA reads as TGTGCCAGCAGCCGCAGGGGATCCTGGTACACCTTC. The encoded protein is CASSRRGSWYTF. Variable domain in full (rest from reference TRBV5-6 and TRBJ1-2): DAGVTQSPTHLIKTRGQQVTLRCSPKSGHDTVSWYQQALGQGPQFIFQYYEEEERQRGNFPDRFSGHQFPNYSSELNVNALLLGDSALYLCASSRRGSWYTFGSGTRLTVV.

The genes are TRBV5-4 and TRBJ2-7, with a possible D match to TRBD1 (5 bases). V lost 0 bases and J 6 bases, leaving 13 bases between the germline ends. Per the germline V gene, CDR1 is SGHNT and CDR2 is YYREEE (reference sequence). CDR3 size: 14 residues. CDR3 amino acids: CASSLVKGNSEQYF. The CDR3 nucleotides are TGTGCCAGCAGCTTGGTCAAGGGGAACTCCGAGCAGTACTTC.

The table lists this clone with a count of one. The chain links TRBV11-2 to TRBJ2-5; weak D call: TRBD2 (7 bases). V lost 2 bases and J lost 5, with 21 bases in between. Germline V gene sequence: CDR1 SGHAT, CDR2 FQNNGV. This CDR3 comprises 17 residues. The CDR3 DNA reads as TGTGCCAGCAGCTTACAGGGGTGGACTAGAGGGGGGGAGACCCAGTACTTC. It codes for CASSLQGWTRGGETQYF.

This clone has more than one count but fewer than ten. V and J are TRBV27 and TRBJ1-3, with unresolved D. CDR1 and CDR2 from the germline V gene are MNHEY and SMNVEV (reference sequence). V shed 7 bases and J shed 0 bases, with 10 bases lying between them. The CDR3 extends over 14 amino acids. The CDR3: CASIRQPSGNTIYF. CDR3 DNA sequence: TGTGCCAGCATTCGACAACCCTCTGGAAACACCATATATTTT.

The chain recombines TRBV7-2 with TRBJ2-7; 11 bases agree with TRBD2. V gave up 1 base and J gave up 1 base; unmatched junction bases: 9. The CDR3 contains 18 residues. The germline gives CDR1 SGHTA, CDR2 FQGNSA. This chain's CDR3 is CASSLGRLAGGPSYEQYF. CDR3 sequence (DNA): TGTGCCAGCAGCTTAGGGAGGTTAGCGGGGGGGCCATCCTACGAGCAGTACTTC.

This clone was seen only a few times. The genes are TRBV6-1 and TRBJ1-5; possible D gene TRBD1, 5 bases. The V gene lost 5 bases and the J gene lost 6 bases, with 8 bases spanning the gap. The CDR3 has 12 amino acids. Per the germline V gene, CDR1 is MNHNS and CDR2 is SASEGT. The CDR3 DNA follows: TGTGCCAGCAGTCCAAGGGGTCAGCCCCAGCATTTT. This translates into CASSPRGQPQHF.

The sample holds a few counts of this clone. V and J are TRBV6-6 and TRBJ1-1, with 8 bases aligning to TRBD1. The CDR3 runs 14 residues. V lost 0 bases to trimming and J lost 4 bases; unmatched junction nucleotides: 1. Germline-derived CDR1 and CDR2 are MNHNY and SVGAGI (reference sequence). The CDR3 region is CASSYSDRGTEAFF. The CDR3 nucleotides read TGTGCCAGCAGTTACTCCGACAGGGGCACTGAAGCTTTCTTT.

The chain uses TRBV10-3 and TRBJ1-2; D not resolved. The CDR3 loop spans 15 amino acids. Trimming removed 2 bases at V and 6 bases at J, with 16 bases between. CDR1 and CDR2 from the germline V gene are ENHRY and SYGVKD. CDR3 sequence reads: CAISEGLRVLDGYTF. As DNA, the CDR3 is TGTGCCATCAGTGAGGGCCTTCGGGTCCTGGATGGCTACACCTTC.

The genes are TRBV5-1 and TRBJ2-2; possibly TRBD2 for D (5 bases). Germline values: CDR1 SGHRS, CDR2 YFSETQ. V was cut by 5 bases and J by 6 bases, with 11 bases left in between. This CDR3 has 13 amino acids. The CDR3 loop reads CASRRVAAGELFF. The CDR3 DNA sequence: TGCGCCAGCAGGAGGGTGGCCGCCGGGGAGCTGTTTTTT.

V and J are TRBV28 and TRBJ1-3, with D tentatively TRBD1 (5 bases). Trimming stripped 6 bases from V and 4 bases from J, with 16 bases between. CDR1 is MDHEN and CDR2 is SYDVKM in the germline V gene. The CDR3 runs 15 residues. CDR3 amino acids: CASSKGDSGGNTIYF. The CDR3 DNA reads TGTGCCAGCAGCAAAGGGGACTCAGGGGGAAACACCATATATTTT.

This sequence joins TRBV5-8 and TRBJ2-3; TRBD2 matches at 13 bases. Germline CDR1 and CDR2: SGHTS and YDEGEE. The V segment lost 4 bases and the J segment 4 bases; nucleotides outside the gene matches: 9. The CDR3 runs 17 residues. The CDR3 is CASSDGLAGVTADTQYF. The CDR3 nucleotides are TGTGCCAGCAGCGACGGACTAGCGGGGGTGACGGCAGATACGCAGTATTTT.

As DNA, the CDR3 is TGCAGTGCGGGCGTGGGGGCCGTGTTGTACTTC. Amino acids: CSAGVGAVLYF. The chain joins TRBV20-1 to TRBJ2-7; tentatively, D is TRBD1 (6 bases). Germline loops: CDR1 DFQATT, CDR2 SNEGSKA (reference sequence). The CDR3 runs 11 residues. V lost 6 bases, J lost 12 bases, and 18 bases lay in between.

The chain employs TRBV11-2 and TRBJ1-2; tentative D call: TRBD1 (6 bases). This CDR3 comprises 13 residues. V lost 3 bases and J lost 4, with 9 bases in between. CDR1 and CDR2 (germline): SGHAT, FQNNGV. CDR3 sequence (DNA): TGTGCCAGCAGCTTGGGGGCAGTCTATGGCTACACCTTC. This codes for CASSLGAVYGYTF.

The chain uses TRBV30 and TRBJ1-5; 10 positions agree with TRBD1. Germline loops: CDR1 GTSNPN, CDR2 SVGIG (reference sequence). Trimming cost V 5 bases and J 5 bases; bases outside gene matches: 3. The CDR3 is 13 amino acids. CDR3 in amino acids: CAWGTGEHQPQHF. The CDR3 DNA reads TGTGCCTGGGGGACAGGGGAACATCAGCCCCAGCATTTT.

The chain employs TRBV14 and TRBJ2-7; D is uncertain. Deletions cut 4 bases from V and 2 bases from J, with 3 bases between. Germline lookup yields CDR1 SGHDN and CDR2 FVKESK. CDR3 size: 11 residues. Here the CDR3 reads CASSRPYEQYF. For the CDR3, the DNA is TGTGCCAGCAGCCGGCCCTACGAGCAGTACTTC.

About this clone itself: This sample also contains other DNA sequences that code for the same CDR3. The CDR3 spells CASGRAGHEQYF. As DNA, the CDR3 is TGTGCCAGCGGGAGGGCGGGCCACGAGCAGTACTTC. The rearrangement uses TRBV6-5 and TRBJ2-7; 7 nucleotides align to TRBD2. Germline V gene sequence: CDR1 MNHEY, CDR2 SVGAGI. CDR3 length: 12 residues. With V trimmed by 8 bases and J by 5 bases, 6 bases remained unmatched.

To note about this clone: The same CDR3 is also encoded by other DNA sequences in this sample. This chain uses TRBV7-2 with TRBJ2-5, with 10 bases identical to TRBD1. The CDR3 contains 14 residues. The germline gives CDR1 SGHTA, CDR2 FQGNSA. The V and J ends lost 5 bases and 1 base, in that order; junction bases with no gene match: 1. The CDR3 region is CASSRDRGQETQYF. Here the CDR3 DNA reads TGTGCCAGCAGCCGGGACAGGGGCCAAGAGACCCAGTACTTC.